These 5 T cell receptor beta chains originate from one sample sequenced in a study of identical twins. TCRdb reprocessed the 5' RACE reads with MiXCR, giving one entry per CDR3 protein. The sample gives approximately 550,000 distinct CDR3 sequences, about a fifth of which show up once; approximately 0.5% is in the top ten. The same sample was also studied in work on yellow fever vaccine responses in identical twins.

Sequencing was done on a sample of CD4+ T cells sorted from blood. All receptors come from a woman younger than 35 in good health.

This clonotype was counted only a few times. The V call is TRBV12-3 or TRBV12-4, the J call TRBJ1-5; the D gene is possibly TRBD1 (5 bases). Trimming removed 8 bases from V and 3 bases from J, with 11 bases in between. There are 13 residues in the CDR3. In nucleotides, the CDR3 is TGTGCCAGCGCCGCGGGGGTCAATCAGCCCCAGCATTTT. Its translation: CASAAGVNQPQHF.

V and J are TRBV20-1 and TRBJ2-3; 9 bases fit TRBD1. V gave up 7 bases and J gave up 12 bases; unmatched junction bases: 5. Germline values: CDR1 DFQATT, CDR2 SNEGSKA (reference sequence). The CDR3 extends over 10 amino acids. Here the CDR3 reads CSGGTGFQYF. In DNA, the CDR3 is TGCAGTGGAGGGACAGGGTTTCAGTATTTT.

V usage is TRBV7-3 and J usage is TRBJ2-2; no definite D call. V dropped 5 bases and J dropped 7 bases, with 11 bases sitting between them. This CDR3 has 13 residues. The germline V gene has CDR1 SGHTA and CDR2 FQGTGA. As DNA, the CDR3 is TGTGCCAGCAGCCCCTACATAGGCGGGGAGCTGTTTTTT. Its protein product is CASSPYIGGELFF.

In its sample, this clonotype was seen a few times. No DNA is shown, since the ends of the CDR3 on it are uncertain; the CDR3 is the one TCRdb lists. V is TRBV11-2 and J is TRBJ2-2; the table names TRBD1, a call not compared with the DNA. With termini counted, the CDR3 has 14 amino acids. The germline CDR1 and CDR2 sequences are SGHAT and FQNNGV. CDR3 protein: CASSFGPGTGELFF.

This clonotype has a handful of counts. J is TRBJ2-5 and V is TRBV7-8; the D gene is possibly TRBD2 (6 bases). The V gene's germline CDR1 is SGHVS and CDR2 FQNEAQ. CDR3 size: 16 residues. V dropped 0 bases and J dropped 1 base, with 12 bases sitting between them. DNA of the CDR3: TGTGCCAGCAGCTTAGCGGGACTCTCAACCCAAGAGACCCAGTACTTC. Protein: CASSLAGLSTQETQYF.